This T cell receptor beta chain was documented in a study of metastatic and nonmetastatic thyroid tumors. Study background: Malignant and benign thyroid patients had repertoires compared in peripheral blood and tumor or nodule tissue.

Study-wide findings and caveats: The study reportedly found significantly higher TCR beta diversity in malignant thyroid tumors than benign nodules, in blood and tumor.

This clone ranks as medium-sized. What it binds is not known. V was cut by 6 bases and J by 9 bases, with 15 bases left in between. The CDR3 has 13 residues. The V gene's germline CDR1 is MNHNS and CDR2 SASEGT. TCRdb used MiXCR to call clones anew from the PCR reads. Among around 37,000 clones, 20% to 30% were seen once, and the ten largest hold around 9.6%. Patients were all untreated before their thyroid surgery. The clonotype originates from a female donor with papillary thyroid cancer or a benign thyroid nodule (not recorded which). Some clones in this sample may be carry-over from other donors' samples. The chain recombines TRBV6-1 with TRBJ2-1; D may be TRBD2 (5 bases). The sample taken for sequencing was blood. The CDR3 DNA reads TGTGCCAGCAGGAGATCCGGGGTCGGTGAGCAGTTCTTC. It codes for CASRRSGVGEQFF.